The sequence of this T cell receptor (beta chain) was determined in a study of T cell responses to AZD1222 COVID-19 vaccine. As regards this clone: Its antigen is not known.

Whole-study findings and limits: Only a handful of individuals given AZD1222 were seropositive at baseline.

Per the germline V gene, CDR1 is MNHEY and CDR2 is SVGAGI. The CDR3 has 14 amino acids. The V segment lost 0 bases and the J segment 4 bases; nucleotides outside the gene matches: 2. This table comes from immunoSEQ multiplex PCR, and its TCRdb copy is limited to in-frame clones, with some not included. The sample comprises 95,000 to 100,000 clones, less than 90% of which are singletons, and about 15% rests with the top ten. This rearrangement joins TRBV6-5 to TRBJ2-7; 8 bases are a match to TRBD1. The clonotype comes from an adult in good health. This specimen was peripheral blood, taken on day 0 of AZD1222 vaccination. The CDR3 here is CASSYSNRGYEQYF. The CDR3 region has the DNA TGTGCCAGCAGTTACTCGAACAGGGGGTACGAGCAGTACTTC.